The entry below gives a single TCR beta chain sequence along with its context. The repertoire was sequenced with immunoSEQ multiplex PCR; TCRdb's copy has only in-frame clones and lacks some. The data hold around 140,000 clones, with roughly 87% observed a single time. The CDR3 runs to 18 residues. V was clipped by 4 bases and J by 1 base; unmatched bases: 7. Germline V lookup: CDR1 PRHDT, CDR2 FYEKMQ (reference sequence). The sample belongs to a study of T cell responses to AZD1222 COVID-19 vaccine. The sample here was peripheral blood, taken 28 days after the second dose of the MenACWY control vaccine. The sequence was collected from an adult who received the MenACWY meningococcal vaccine as a control. The chain uses TRBV13 and TRBJ2-5; 15 nucleotides align to TRBD2. The CDR3 nucleotides read TGTGCCAGCAGCTCATCTGGACTAGCGGGAGGGTCCCAAGAGACCCAGTACTTC. Encoded protein: CASSSSGLAGGSQETQYF.